This paragraph reports one T cell receptor beta chain. Its specificity is not known. Incorporated into the TCR beta cDNA libraries were unique molecular identifiers, which served to reduce PCR and sequencing biases. The source material, about 0.9 to 11 million T cells, gave rise to roughly 0.5 million cDNA molecules. Via MiXCR, TCRdb re-called the PCR reads, giving one row per CDR3 protein. Of approximately 660,000 distinct CDR3 sequences in the sample, more than 50% were seen once. The record originates from a study of post-analysis software for immune sequencing data. At the level of the study: Multiple sclerosis in the patients followed relapsing-remitting, secondary progressive and progressive-relapsing courses. Broader study findings: Compared with controls, patients had more of 4 or 5 TRBV segments, including TRBV5-6, TRBV5-1 and TRBV20-1. Normalized Chao1 diversity was significantly reduced in patients versus controls.

Germline CDR1 DFQATT, CDR2 SNEGSKA (reference sequence). The ends lost 0 bases at V and 0 bases at J; junction bases unmatched: 15. CDR3 size: 20 residues. This sequence joins TRBV20-1 and TRBJ1-5; 9 positions agree with TRBD1. Material: blood. This TCR derives from a girl aged 2 to 10 with multiple sclerosis. DNA for the CDR3: TGCAGTGCTAGAGATCCGTTCGGGACAGGGTACCTCAATAGCAATCAGCCCCAGCATTTT. Amino acids: CSARDPFGTGYLNSNQPQHF.